This T cell receptor beta chain was retrieved from a study of shared clonotypes between healthy human individuals. Researchers partitioned CD4+ cells into CD45RA+ naive and CD45RA-negative memory subsets. Here immunoSEQ multiplex PCR was the method, and the copy in TCRdb shows in-frame clones only, minus some. The table lists some 2,000,000 clones, approximately 95% of them singletons, with around 0.13% in the top ten. Overall study findings and caveats: A generally larger estimated richness was seen in naive subsets than in memory subsets. Among donors, sharing of clonotypes was expected to be affected by sequencing depth.

The germline V gene encodes CDR1 SGHRS and CDR2 YFSETQ. CDR3 length equals 15 residues. Trimming removed 4 bases from V and 6 bases from J, with 16 bases in between. The sample holds a few counts of this clone. Its antigen remains unidentified. The sequencing sample was made of naive CD4+ T cells sorted from blood. Noted subset: CD45RA+ positively selected. The rearrangement joins TRBV5-1 to TRBJ1-4; perhaps TRBD1 as D (5 bases). This TCR derives from a man aged 18 to 30 in good health. The CDR3 is CASSRGEGKDEKLFF. CDR3 nucleotide sequence: TGCGCCAGCAGCCGGGGTGAGGGGAAGGATGAAAAACTGTTTTTT.